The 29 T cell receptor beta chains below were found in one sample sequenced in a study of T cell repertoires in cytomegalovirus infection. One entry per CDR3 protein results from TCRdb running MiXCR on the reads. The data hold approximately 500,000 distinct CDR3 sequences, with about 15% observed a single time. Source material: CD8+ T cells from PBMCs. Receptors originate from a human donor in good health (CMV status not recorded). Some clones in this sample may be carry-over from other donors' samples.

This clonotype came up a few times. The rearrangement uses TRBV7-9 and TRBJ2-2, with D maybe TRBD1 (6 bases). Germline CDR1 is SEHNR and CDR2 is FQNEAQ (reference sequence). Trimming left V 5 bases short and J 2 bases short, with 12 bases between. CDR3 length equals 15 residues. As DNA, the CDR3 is TGTGCCAGCAGCACCCCGGGACACAACACCGGGGAGCTGTTTTTT. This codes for CASSTPGHNTGELFF.

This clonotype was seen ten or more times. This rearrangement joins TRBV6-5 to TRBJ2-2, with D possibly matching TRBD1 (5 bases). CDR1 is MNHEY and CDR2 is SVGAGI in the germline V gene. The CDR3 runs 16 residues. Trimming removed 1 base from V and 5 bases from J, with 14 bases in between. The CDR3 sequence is CASSYFPARDTGELFF. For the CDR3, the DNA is TGTGCCAGCAGTTACTTTCCGGCCAGGGATACCGGGGAGCTGTTTTTT.

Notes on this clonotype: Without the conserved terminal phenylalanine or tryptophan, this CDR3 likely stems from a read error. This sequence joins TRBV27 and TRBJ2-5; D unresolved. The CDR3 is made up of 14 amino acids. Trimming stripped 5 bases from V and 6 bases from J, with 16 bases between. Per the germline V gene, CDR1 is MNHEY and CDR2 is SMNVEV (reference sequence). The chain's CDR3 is CASSHRLGMKTQYL. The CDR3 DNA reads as TGTGCCAGCAGTCACCGACTGGGGATGAAGACCCAGTACTTA.

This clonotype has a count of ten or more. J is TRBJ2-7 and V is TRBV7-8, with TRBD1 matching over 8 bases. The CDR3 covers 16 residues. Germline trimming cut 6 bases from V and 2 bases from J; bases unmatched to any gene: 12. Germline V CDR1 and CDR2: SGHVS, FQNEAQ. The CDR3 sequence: CASSRTRGTGPYEQYF. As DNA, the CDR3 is TGTGCCAGCAGTCGCACCCGGGGGACAGGCCCCTACGAGCAGTACTTC.

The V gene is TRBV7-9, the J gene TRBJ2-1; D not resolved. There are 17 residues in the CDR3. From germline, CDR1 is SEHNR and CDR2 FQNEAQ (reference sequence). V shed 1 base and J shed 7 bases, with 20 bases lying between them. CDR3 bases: TGTGCCAGCAGCTTAGGGGCTCCGTGGAGTCCTGAAAATGAGCAGTTCTTC. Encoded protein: CASSLGAPWSPENEQFF.

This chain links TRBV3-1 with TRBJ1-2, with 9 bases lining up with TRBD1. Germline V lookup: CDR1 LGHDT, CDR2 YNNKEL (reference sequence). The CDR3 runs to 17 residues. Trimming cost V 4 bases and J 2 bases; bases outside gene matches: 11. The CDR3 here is CASSLSRTGAGNYGYTF. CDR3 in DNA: TGTGCCAGCAGCCTTTCCCGGACAGGGGCTGGGAACTATGGCTACACCTTC.

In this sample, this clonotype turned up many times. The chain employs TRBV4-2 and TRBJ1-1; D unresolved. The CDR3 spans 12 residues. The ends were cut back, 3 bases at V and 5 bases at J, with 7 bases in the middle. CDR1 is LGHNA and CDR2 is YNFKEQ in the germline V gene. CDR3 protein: CASSHGPTEAFF. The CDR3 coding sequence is TGTGCCAGCAGCCATGGACCTACTGAAGCTTTCTTT.

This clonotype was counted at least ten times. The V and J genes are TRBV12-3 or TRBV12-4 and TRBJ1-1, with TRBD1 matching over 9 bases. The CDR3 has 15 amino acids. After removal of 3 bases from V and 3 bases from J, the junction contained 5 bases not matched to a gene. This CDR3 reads CASSFRTGVYTEAFF. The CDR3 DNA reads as TGTGCCAGCAGTTTCCGGACAGGGGTATACACTGAAGCTTTCTTT.

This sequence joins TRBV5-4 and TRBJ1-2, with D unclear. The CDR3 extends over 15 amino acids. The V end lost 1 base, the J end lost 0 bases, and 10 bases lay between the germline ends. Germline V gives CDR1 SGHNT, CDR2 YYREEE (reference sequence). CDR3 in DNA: TGTGCCAGCAGCTTGACAGTACCGGCTAACTATGGCTACACCTTC. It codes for CASSLTVPANYGYTF.

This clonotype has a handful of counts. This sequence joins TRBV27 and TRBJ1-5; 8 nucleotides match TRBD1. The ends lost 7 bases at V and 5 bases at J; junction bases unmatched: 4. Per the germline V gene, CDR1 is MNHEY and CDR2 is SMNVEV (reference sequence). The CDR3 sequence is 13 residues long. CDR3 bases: TGTGCCAGCAAGGGACAGGTGGATCAGCCCCAGCATTTT. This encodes CASKGQVDQPQHF.

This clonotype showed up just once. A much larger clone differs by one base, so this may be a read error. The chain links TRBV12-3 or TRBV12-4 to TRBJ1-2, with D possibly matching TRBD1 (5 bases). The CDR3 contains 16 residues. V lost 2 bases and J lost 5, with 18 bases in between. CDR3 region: CASSLSARTSLYGYTF. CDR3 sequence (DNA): TGTGCCAGCAGTTTATCTGCAAGGACATCGTTGTATGGCTACACCTTC.

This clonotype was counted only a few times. The CDR3 nucleotides read TGTGCCTGGAGGACCTCCAGTCGGACAGGCTATCAAGAGACCCAGTACTTC. This encodes CAWRTSSRTGYQETQYF. This chain links TRBV30 with TRBJ2-5, with TRBD1 identical over 7 bases. J was trimmed by 2 bases and V by 3 bases; bases with no gene match: 15. The CDR3 extends over 17 amino acids. In germline, CDR1 is GTSNPN, CDR2 SVGIG (reference sequence).

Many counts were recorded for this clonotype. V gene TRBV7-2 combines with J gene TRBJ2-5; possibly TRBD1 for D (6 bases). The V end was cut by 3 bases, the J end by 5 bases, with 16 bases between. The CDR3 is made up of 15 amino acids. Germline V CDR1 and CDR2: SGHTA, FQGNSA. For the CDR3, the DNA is TGTGCCAGCAGCTTGGTAAAGTCTAGGGGGGAGACCCAGTACTTC. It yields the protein CASSLVKSRGETQYF.

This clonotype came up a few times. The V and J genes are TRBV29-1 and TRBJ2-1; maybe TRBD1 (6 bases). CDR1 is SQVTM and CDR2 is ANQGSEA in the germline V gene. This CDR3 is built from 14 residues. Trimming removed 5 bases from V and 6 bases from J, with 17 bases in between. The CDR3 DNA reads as TGCAGCGTTCCAGGGGCTATCCGGGGCAATGAGCAGTTCTTC. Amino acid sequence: CSVPGAIRGNEQFF.

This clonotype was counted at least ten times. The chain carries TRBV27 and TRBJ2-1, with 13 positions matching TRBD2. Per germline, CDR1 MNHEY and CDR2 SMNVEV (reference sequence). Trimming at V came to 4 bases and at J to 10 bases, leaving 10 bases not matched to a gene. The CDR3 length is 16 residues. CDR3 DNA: TGTGCCAGCAGTTCTACTAGCGGGAGGGGTTTATGGGAGCAGTTCTTC. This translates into CASSSTSGRGLWEQFF.

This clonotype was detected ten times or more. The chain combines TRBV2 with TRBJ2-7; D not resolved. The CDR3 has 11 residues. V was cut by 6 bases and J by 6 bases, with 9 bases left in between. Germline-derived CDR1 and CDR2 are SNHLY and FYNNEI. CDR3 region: CASRQTPEQYF. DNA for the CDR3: TGTGCCAGCAGACAGACCCCCGAGCAGTACTTC.

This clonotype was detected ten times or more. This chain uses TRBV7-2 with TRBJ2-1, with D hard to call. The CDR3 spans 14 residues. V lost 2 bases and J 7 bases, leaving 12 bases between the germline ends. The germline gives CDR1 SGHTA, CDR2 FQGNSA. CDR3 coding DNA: TGTGCCAGCAGCTTAAGCAGGCTGAGTAATGAGCAGTTCTTC. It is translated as CASSLSRLSNEQFF.

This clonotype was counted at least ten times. The CDR3 DNA sequence: TGTGCCAGCAGCATACAGGGGGCCTTCACTGAAGCTTTCTTT. This codes for CASSIQGAFTEAFF. The chain carries TRBV11-2 and TRBJ1-1; 9 positions match TRBD1. V trimming: 5 bases; J trimming: 4 bases; junction bases outside the gene matches: 5. This CDR3 contains 14 residues. From germline, CDR1 is SGHAT and CDR2 FQNNGV.

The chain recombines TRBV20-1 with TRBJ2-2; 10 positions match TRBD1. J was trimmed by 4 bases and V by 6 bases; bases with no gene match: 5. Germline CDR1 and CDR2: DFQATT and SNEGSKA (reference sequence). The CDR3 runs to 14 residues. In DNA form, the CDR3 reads TGCAGTGCCGCGGACAGGGGGGGCACCGGGGAGCTGTTTTTT. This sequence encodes CSAADRGGTGELFF.

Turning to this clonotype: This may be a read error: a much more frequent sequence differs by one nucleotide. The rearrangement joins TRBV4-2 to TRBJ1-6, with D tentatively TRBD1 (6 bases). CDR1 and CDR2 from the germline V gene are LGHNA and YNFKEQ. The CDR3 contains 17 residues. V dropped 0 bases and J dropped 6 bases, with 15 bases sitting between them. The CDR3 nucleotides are TGTGCCAGCAGCCAAGATGGGTTGGACAGCCTTAATTCACCCCTCCACTTT. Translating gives CASSQDGLDSLNSPLHF.

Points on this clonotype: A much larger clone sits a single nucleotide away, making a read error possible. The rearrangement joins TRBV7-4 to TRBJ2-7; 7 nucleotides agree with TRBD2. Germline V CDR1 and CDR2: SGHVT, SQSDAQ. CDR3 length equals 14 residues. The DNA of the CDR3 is TGTGCCAGCAGCTTAGGATCTAGCGGCTACGAGCAGTGCTTC. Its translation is CASSLGSSGYEQCF.

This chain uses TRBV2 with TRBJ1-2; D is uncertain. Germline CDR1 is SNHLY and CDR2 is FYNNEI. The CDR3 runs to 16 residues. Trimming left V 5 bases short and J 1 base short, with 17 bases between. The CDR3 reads CASSPSDPPGNYGYTF. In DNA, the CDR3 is TGTGCCAGCAGTCCCTCGGACCCCCCGGGTAACTATGGCTACACCTTC. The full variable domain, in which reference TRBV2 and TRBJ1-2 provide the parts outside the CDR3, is EPEVTQTPSHQVTQMGQEVILRCVPISNHLYFYWYRQILGQKVEFLVSFYNNEISEKSEIFDDQFSVERPDGSNFTLKIRSTKLEDSAMYFCASSPSDPPGNYGYTFGSGTRLTVV.

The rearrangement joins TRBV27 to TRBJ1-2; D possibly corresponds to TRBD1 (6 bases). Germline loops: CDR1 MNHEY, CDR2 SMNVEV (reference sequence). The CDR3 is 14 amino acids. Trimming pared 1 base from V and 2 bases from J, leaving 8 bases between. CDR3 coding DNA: TGTGCCAGCAGTTTATATGGGGGCAACTATGGCTACACCTTC. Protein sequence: CASSLYGGNYGYTF.

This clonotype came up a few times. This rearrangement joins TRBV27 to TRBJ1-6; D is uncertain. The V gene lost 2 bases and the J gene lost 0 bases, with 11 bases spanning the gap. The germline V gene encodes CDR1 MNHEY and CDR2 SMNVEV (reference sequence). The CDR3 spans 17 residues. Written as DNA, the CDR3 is TGTGCCAGCAGTTTAGGCCAGTATAGCTCCTATAATTCACCCCTCCACTTT. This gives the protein CASSLGQYSSYNSPLHF.

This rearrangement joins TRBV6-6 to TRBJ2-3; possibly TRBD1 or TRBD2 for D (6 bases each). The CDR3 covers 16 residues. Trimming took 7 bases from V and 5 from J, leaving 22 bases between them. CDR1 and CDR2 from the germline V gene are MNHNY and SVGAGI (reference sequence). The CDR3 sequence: CASTPWRLGGEDTQYF. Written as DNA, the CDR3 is TGTGCCAGCACTCCCTGGAGACTAGGGGGAGAAGATACGCAGTATTTT.

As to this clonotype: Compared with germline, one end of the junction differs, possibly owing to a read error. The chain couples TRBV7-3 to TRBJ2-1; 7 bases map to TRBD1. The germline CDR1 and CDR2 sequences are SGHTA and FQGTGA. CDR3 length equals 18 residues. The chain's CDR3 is CASSLSTGDGSYYNEQFF. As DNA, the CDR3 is TGTGCAAGCAGTCTCAGTACAGGGGATGGGAGCTACTACAATGAGCAGTTCTTC.

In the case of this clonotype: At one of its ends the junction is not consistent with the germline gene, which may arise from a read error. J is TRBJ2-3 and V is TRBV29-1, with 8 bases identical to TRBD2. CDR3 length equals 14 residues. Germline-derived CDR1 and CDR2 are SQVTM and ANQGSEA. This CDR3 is CSVLSAGVADAQYF. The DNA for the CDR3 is TGCAGCGTTCTTTCAGCGGGAGTCGCAGATGCGCAGTATTTT.

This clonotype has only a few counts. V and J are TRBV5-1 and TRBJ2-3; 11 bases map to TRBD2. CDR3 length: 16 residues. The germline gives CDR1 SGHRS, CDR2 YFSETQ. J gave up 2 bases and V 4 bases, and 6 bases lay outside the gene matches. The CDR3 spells CASSGRLAGFTDTQYF. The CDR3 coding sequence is TGCGCCAGCAGCGGAAGACTAGCGGGGTTCACAGATACGCAGTATTTT.

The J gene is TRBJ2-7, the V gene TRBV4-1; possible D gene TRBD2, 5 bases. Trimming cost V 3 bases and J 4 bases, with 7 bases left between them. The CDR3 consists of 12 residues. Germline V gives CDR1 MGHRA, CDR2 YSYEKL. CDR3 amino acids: CASSQGEYEQYF. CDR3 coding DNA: TGCGCCAGCAGCCAGGGAGAGTACGAGCAGTACTTC.